The sequence of this TCR beta chain was determined in a study of shared clonotypes between healthy human individuals. The method was immunoSEQ multiplex PCR; TCRdb's version includes in-frame clones alone and lacks a portion of them. The sample yields around 500,000 clones, roughly 83% seen once. The trim removed 5 bases at V and 8 bases at J, leaving 17 bases unmatched. Germline CDR1 is SGHTA and CDR2 is FQGTGA. This CDR3 has 17 residues. The TCR was taken from a woman aged 40 to 50 in good health. Some clones in this sample may be carry-over from other donors' samples. V gene TRBV7-3 combines with J gene TRBJ2-1; TRBD1 matches 8 bases. Sequenced sample: PBMCs. The CDR3 DNA follows: TGTGCCAGCAGCGCGGGGCGAACAGGGGGTTTTTTCGATGAGCAGTTCTTC. Residues: CASSAGRTGGFFDEQFF. The entire variable domain, with the rest obtained from reference TRBV7-3 and TRBJ2-1, is as follows: GAGVSQTPSNKVTEKGKYVELRCDPISGHTALYWYRQSLGQGPEFLIYFQGTGAADDSGLPNDRFFAVRPEGSVSTLKIQRTERGDSAVYLCASSAGRTGGFFDEQFFGPGTRLTVL.